Listed below are T cell receptor beta chains from one sample, sequenced in a study of T cell responses to AZD1222 COVID-19 vaccine. Measured with immunoSEQ multiplex PCR; TCRdb has only the in-frame clones, and not every one. This table has around 150,000 clones, about 87% appearing once. This sample comprised peripheral blood, obtained on day 0 of MenACWY control vaccination. Receptors were obtained from an adult in good health. The CDR3 runs from the conserved cysteine through the conserved F or W. Each record gives: CDR3 DNA, CDR3 protein, clone size, D gene, J gene, CDR3 length, V gene. A D gene is named only where the DNA matches it firmly. The size entry is marked missing in some rows and otherwise reads once, few, many or a size class.

TGTGCCAGCAGTTACTCTCCGACAGGACCAAAACTGTTTTTT,CASSYSPTGPKLFF,.,.,TRBJ1-4,14,TRBV6-5
TGTGCCAGCAGCCCCCGCGGCAGGGGGCCTGTCGATGAGCAGTTCTTC,CASSPRGRGPVDEQFF,.,TRBD1,TRBJ2-1,16,TRBV7-3
TGTGCTAGCAGCTCCCAGACAGGGGGGGAGACCCAGTACTTC,CASSSQTGGETQYF,.,TRBD1,TRBJ2-5,14,TRBV7-7
TGCGCCAGCAGCGCACTAGCGGGGGGCGGGGAGACCCAGTACTTC,CASSALAGGGETQYF,.,TRBD2,TRBJ2-5,15,TRBV5-1
TGTGCCAGCAGCGGACAGGGCTCCTACGAGCAGTACTTC,CASSGQGSYEQYF,once,TRBD1,TRBJ2-7,13,TRBV6-6
TGCGCCAGCAGCCAAGGAGCAGGGACAAGCATGAACACTGAAGCTTTCTTT,CASSQGAGTSMNTEAFF,.,.,TRBJ1-1,17,TRBV4-3
TGTGCCAGCAGCTTAGACCGGGCAGATACGCAGTATTTT,CASSLDRADTQYF,once,.,TRBJ2-3,13,TRBV11-2
TGTGCCAGCAGCTTAGTGACAGGGGGCGGGTACGGTGAGCAGTTCTTC,CASSLVTGGGYGEQFF,.,TRBD1,TRBJ2-1,16,TRBV11-3
TGCGCCAGCAGAAGGGCAAATGAAGCTTTCTTT,CASRRANEAFF,.,.,TRBJ1-1,11,TRBV4-1
TGCGCCAGCAGTGAGTCACAGGGTGGAGCTTTCTTT,CASSESQGGAFF,few,.,TRBJ1-1,12,TRBV10-1
TGCAGTGCTACCGGATCTGGCTACACCTTC,CSATGSGYTF,.,.,TRBJ1-2,10,TRBV20-1
TGCGCCAGCAGCTTGGACAGGGAGAACACTGAAGCTTTCTTT,CASSLDRENTEAFF,.,.,TRBJ1-1,14,TRBV5-1
TGTGCCAGCAAAACGGGGAGGCACACAGATACGCAGTATTTT,CASKTGRHTDTQYF,.,.,TRBJ2-3,14,TRBV6-5
TGTGCCAGTAGTAACCCGGCACAAAAACGCACAGATACGCAGTATTTT,CASSNPAQKRTDTQYF,.,.,TRBJ2-3,16,TRBV19
TGCGCCAGCAGCCCAACTAGTCGGAGCTCCTACGAGCAGTACTTC,CASSPTSRSSYEQYF,few,.,TRBJ2-7,15,TRBV5-1
TGTGCCAGCAGCTTAGTCGGCGGGGGGGCGTTGTACAATGAGCAGTTCTTC,CASSLVGGGALYNEQFF,.,TRBD2,TRBJ2-1,17,TRBV7-2
TGTGCCAGCAGCCCCCTTCCCGGGTTCGAGCAGTACTTC,CASSPLPGFEQYF,.,.,TRBJ2-7,13,TRBV7-8
TGCAGTGCTAGTGGCCGGAGCGCTGAAGCTTTCTTT,CSASGRSAEAFF,.,.,TRBJ1-1,12,TRBV20-1
TGCGCCAGCAGCCGGACAGGGGGCGAGACCCAGTACTTC,CASSRTGGETQYF,once,TRBD1,TRBJ2-5,13,TRBV5-1
TGTGCCAGCAGCTTACAGTTGGACAGGGGGCATCACACTGAAGCTTTCTTT,CASSLQLDRGHHTEAFF,.,TRBD1,TRBJ1-1,17,TRBV11-2
TGTGCCAGCAGTTACCGGCGCACAGATACGCAGTATTTT,CASSYRRTDTQYF,.,.,TRBJ2-3,13,TRBV6-2/TRBV6-3
TGTGCCTGGAGTGTACTGGGGACAGGGGGCACTGAAGCTTTCTTT,CAWSVLGTGGTEAFF,.,TRBD1,TRBJ1-1,15,TRBV30
TGTGCCAGCTCACCACGGCAGGGAGGCATGAACACTGAAGCTTTCTTT,CASSPRQGGMNTEAFF,.,.,TRBJ1-1,16,TRBV18
TGTGCCAGCAGCTTAGGCAGGGCTCGGCCTGAAGCTTTCTTT,CASSLGRARPEAFF,.,.,TRBJ1-1,14,TRBV11-3
TGTGCCAGCAGCTTAGACTACCCGGGGACTCGCGGGAGAGGTGAGCAGTTCTTC,CASSLDYPGTRGRGEQFF,.,TRBD2,TRBJ2-1,18,TRBV7-2
TGCGCCAGCAGCGGTGGACAGGGGGTCCCCGGGGAGCTGTTTTTT,CASSGGQGVPGELFF,.,TRBD1,TRBJ2-2,15,TRBV5-1
TGTGCCAGCAGCCTGGAGAGCGACACCGGGGAGCTGTTTTTT,CASSLESDTGELFF,.,.,TRBJ2-2,14,TRBV9
TGTGCCAGCAGTTTACTACCTCAGGGGAACACTGAAGCTTTCTTT,CASSLLPQGNTEAFF,once,.,TRBJ1-1,15,TRBV27
TGTGCCTGGAGTGTTTCCGGGGGCAACATTCAGTACTTC,CAWSVSGGNIQYF,.,.,TRBJ2-4,13,TRBV30
TGTGCCAGCAGCTTAGCGCGTTACTACGAGCAGTACTTC,CASSLARYYEQYF,.,.,TRBJ2-7,13,TRBV7-2
TGTGCCAGCAGCTTATTTGGCACTAGCGGAACCTACAATGAGCAGTTCTTC,CASSLFGTSGTYNEQFF,.,TRBD2,TRBJ2-1,17,TRBV7-2
TGTGCCAGCAGCTACTCCGGGGGCAGGGGGACTGAAGCTTTCTTT,CASSYSGGRGTEAFF,.,TRBD1,TRBJ1-1,15,TRBV7-9
TGTGCCATCAGTGAGGGGCCCCCCGGACCTGGCTACACCTTC,CAISEGPPGPGYTF,.,.,TRBJ1-2,14,TRBV10-3
TGTGCCAGCGGACGGACAGTCCTTTCCTATGGCTACACCTTC,CASGRTVLSYGYTF,.,.,TRBJ1-2,14,TRBV9
TGTGCCAGCAGGGCTGGACAGGAGGACAATCAGCCCCAGCATTTT,CASRAGQEDNQPQHF,once,TRBD1,TRBJ1-5,15,TRBV6-5
TGTGCCAGTAGTAACTCACGGGACAGGAGCTACTATGGCTACACCTTC,CASSNSRDRSYYGYTF,.,TRBD1,TRBJ1-2,16,TRBV19
TGCGCCAGCAGCCCCCTTGTACGAGGGACTGGAAACACCATATATTTT,CASSPLVRGTGNTIYF,.,.,TRBJ1-3,16,TRBV4-3
TGCGCCAGCAGCTTAGGGACAGGGAGCACTGAAGCTTTCTTT,CASSLGTGSTEAFF,.,TRBD1,TRBJ1-1,14,TRBV5-1
TGTGCCGGTATTTCCGGGACAGGGGGCTACACCGGGGAGCTGTTTTTT,CAGISGTGGYTGELFF,.,TRBD1,TRBJ2-2,16,TRBV2
TGTGCCAGCAGTGAAGGGTACGGGATCGGAAACACCATATATTTT,CASSEGYGIGNTIYF,.,.,TRBJ1-3,15,TRBV2